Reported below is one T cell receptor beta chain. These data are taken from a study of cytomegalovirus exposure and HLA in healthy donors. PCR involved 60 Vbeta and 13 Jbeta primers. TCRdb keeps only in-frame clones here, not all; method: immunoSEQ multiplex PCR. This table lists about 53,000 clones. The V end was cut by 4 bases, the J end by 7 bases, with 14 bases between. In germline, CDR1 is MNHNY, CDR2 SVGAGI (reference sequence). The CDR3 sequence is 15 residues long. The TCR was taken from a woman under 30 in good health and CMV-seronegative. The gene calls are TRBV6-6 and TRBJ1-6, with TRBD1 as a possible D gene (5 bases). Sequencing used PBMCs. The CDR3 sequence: CASSWRGEGNSPLHF. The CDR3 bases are TGTGCCAGCAGTTGGAGGGGTGAGGGAAATTCACCCCTCCACTTT.